What follows are 3 T cell receptor beta chains derived from one specimen sequenced in a study of T cell responses to AZD1222 COVID-19 vaccine. Assay used: immunoSEQ multiplex PCR; TCRdb lists only in-frame clones, some missing. Of 77,000 or so clones in the sample, 88% are singletons; the top ten hold about 20%. The sample consisted of peripheral blood, taken on day 0 of AZD1222 vaccination. These receptors all come from an adult in good health.

The rearrangement links TRBV7-9 to TRBJ2-3; weak D call: TRBD2 (6 bases). The CDR3 sequence is 15 residues long. V lost 5 bases and J lost 0, with 12 bases in between. Germline CDR1 reads SEHNR; CDR2 reads FQNEAQ (reference sequence). CDR3 amino acids: CASSPPGGSTDTQYF. In nucleotides, the CDR3 is TGTGCCAGCAGCCCCCCTGGGGGGAGCACAGATACGCAGTATTTT.

This clone was picked up one time. The V and J genes are TRBV6-5 and TRBJ1-2, with 9 nucleotides matching TRBD1. Trimming took 6 bases from V and 3 from J; bases not matched to a gene: 8. This CDR3 region has 15 residues. The germline CDR1 and CDR2 sequences are MNHEY and SVGAGI. CDR3 sequence: CASSSGQGLYYGYTF. The CDR3, as DNA: TGTGCCAGCAGCTCCGGACAGGGGTTGTACTATGGCTACACCTTC.

This sequence joins TRBV6-1 and TRBJ1-5; unclear D gene. This CDR3 contains 14 residues. Trimming shortened V by 3 bases and J by 0 bases, and 6 bases separated the two germline ends. CDR1 is MNHNS and CDR2 is SASEGT in the germline V gene. The CDR3: CASSDRSSNQPQHF. The CDR3 region has the DNA TGTGCCAGCAGTGACAGGAGTAGCAATCAGCCCCAGCATTTT.